A selection of T cell receptor beta chains follows, all from one sample in a study of blood T cells in healthy people across ages. TCRdb reprocessed the 5' RACE reads with MiXCR, giving one entry per CDR3 protein. The repertoire includes 850,000 to 1,000,000 distinct CDR3 sequences, just over 50% of them detected once, and about 21% sits in the top ten. The specimen sequenced was blood. Receptors originate from a woman in her sixties in good health. CDR3s include the opening cysteine and the closing phenylalanine or tryptophan. Fields, in order: clone size, V gene, J gene, D gene, CDR3 protein, CDR3 DNA. D genes are given only for firm matches. A row's size may be missing; if present it is once, few, many or a size class.

size: few; V: TRBV28; J: TRBJ1-5; D: TRBD1; CDR3: CASSKTGTNQPQHF; DNA: TGTGCCAGCAGTAAGACAGGGACCAATCAGCCCCAGCATTTT
size: NA; V: TRBV29-1; J: TRBJ2-5; D: NA; CDR3: CSGQESMGAQYF; DNA: TGCAGCGGACAGGAGTCCATGGGGGCCCAGTACTTC
size: NA; V: TRBV4-1; J: TRBJ2-7; D: NA; CDR3: CASSQVVNEQYF; DNA: TGCGCCAGCAGCCAAGTCGTGAACGAGCAGTACTTC
size: NA; V: TRBV12-3/TRBV12-4; J: TRBJ2-7; D: NA; CDR3: CASNRAGSYEQYF; DNA: TGTGCCAGCAATAGGGCTGGATCCTACGAGCAGTACTTC
size: NA; V: TRBV4-2; J: TRBJ2-1; D: NA; CDR3: CASSQGRDPQFF; DNA: TGTGCCAGCAGCCAAGGCCGGGACCCGCAGTTCTTC
size: few; V: TRBV29-1; J: TRBJ2-7; D: TRBD1; CDR3: CSLRTGSYEQYF; DNA: TGCAGCTTAAGGACAGGCTCCTACGAGCAGTACTTC
size: once; V: TRBV6-4; J: TRBJ2-5; D: NA; CDR3: CARGRREYNEQYF; DNA: TGTGCCAGGGGGCGCCGAGAATACAATGAGCAGTACTTC
size: few; V: TRBV29-1; J: TRBJ2-1; D: NA; CDR3: CSLGHNEQFF; DNA: TGCAGCCTGGGACACAATGAGCAGTTCTTC
size: few; V: TRBV6-6; J: TRBJ1-1; D: NA; CDR3: CASSYVNTEAFF; DNA: TGTGCCAGCAGTTACGTTAACACTGAAGCTTTCTTT
size: NA; V: TRBV3-1; J: TRBJ1-1; D: TRBD1; CDR3: CASSLGTGGPNTEAFF; DNA: TGTGCCAGCAGCCTCGGGACAGGGGGCCCGAACACTGAAGCTTTCTTT
size: NA; V: TRBV3-1; J: TRBJ1-2; D: NA; CDR3: CASSQGYNYGYTF; DNA: TGTGCCAGCAGCCAAGGATATAACTATGGCTACACCTTC
size: NA; V: TRBV11-2; J: TRBJ2-5; D: TRBD1; CDR3: CASSSDRAEEQYF; DNA: TGTGCCAGCAGCTCCGACAGGGCTGAAGAGCAGTACTTC
size: NA; V: TRBV3-1; J: TRBJ2-3; D: NA; CDR3: CASSQELLVDTQYF; DNA: TGTGCCAGCAGCCAAGAACTACTGGTGGATACGCAGTATTTT
size: few; V: TRBV9; J: TRBJ2-5; D: NA; CDR3: CASSAVPAALETQYF; DNA: TGTGCCAGCAGCGCTGTTCCTGCGGCGCTAGAGACCCAGTACTTC
size: NA; V: TRBV29-1; J: TRBJ1-6; D: NA; CDR3: CSVRTSSYNSPLHF; DNA: TGCAGCGTTCGGACAAGCTCCTATAATTCACCCCTCCACTTT
size: NA; V: TRBV4-2; J: TRBJ2-7; D: TRBD2; CDR3: CASSPFGTSGSSASYEQYF; DNA: TGTGCCAGCAGCCCTTTTGGGACTAGCGGGAGTAGTGCCTCCTACGAGCAGTACTTC
size: few; V: TRBV12-3/TRBV12-4; J: TRBJ2-4; D: NA; CDR3: CASSPGPVGNIQYF; DNA: TGTGCCAGCAGTCCAGGGCCGGTAGGAAACATTCAGTACTTC
size: NA; V: TRBV28; J: TRBJ2-2; D: NA; CDR3: CASKMNTGELFF; DNA: TGTGCCAGCAAAATGAACACCGGGGAGCTGTTTTTT
size: NA; V: TRBV30; J: TRBJ2-7; D: TRBD2; CDR3: CAWSVTGGVYEQYF; DNA: TGTGCCTGGAGTGTGACGGGAGGTGTCTACGAGCAGTACTTC
size: NA; V: TRBV7-6; J: TRBJ2-1; D: TRBD2; CDR3: CASSPGTSVGNEQFF; DNA: TGTGCCAGCAGCCCCGGGACTAGCGTCGGCAATGAGCAGTTCTTC
size: NA; V: TRBV5-6; J: TRBJ2-4; D: NA; CDR3: CASRWGSGNIQYF; DNA: TGTGCCTCCAGATGGGGGAGTGGGAACATTCAGTACTTC
size: once; V: TRBV12-3/TRBV12-4; J: TRBJ2-1; D: TRBD2; CDR3: CASSLRLAGLGSYNEQFF; DNA: TGTGCCAGCAGTTTAAGGCTAGCGGGTCTCGGTTCCTACAATGAGCAGTTCTTC
size: NA; V: TRBV27; J: TRBJ2-7; D: NA; CDR3: CASSLGSSLAYEQYF; DNA: TGTGCCAGCAGTTTAGGTTCTAGTTTAGCCTACGAGCAGTACTTC
size: NA; V: TRBV15; J: TRBJ2-1; D: TRBD2; CDR3: CATHKRDSYNEQFF; DNA: TGTGCCACCCACAAGCGGGACTCCTACAATGAGCAGTTCTTC
size: NA; V: TRBV20-1; J: TRBJ2-1; D: TRBD2; CDR3: CSATSGRVSPYNEQFF; DNA: TGCAGTGCTACTAGCGGGAGGGTCTCCCCCTACAATGAGCAGTTCTTC
size: NA; V: TRBV29-1; J: TRBJ2-7; D: NA; CDR3: CSVGGRGHEQYF; DNA: TGCAGCGTTGGGGGCAGGGGCCACGAGCAGTACTTC
size: NA; V: TRBV2; J: TRBJ1-1; D: NA; CDR3: CASSDLAEAFF; DNA: TGTGCCAGCAGTGACCTAGCTGAAGCTTTCTTT